A selection of T cell receptor beta chains follows, all from one sample in a study of shared clonotypes between healthy human individuals. Clones were sequenced by immunoSEQ multiplex PCR, and TCRdb holds only the in-frame ones, with some missing. The data show approximately 460,000 clones, with 60% to 80% seen just once and more than 10% held by the top ten. The specimen was PBMCs. These TCRs come from a woman aged 40-49 years in good health. Some clones in this sample may be carry-over from other donors' samples. Both conserved end residues are part of each CDR3. A D gene is named only where the DNA matches it firmly. Rows give clone size only sometimes, using once, few, many, or a class for an expanded clone.

d_gene: NA
v_gene: TRBV5-4
j_gene: TRBJ2-1
abundance: NA
CDR3aa: CASSIGGYNEQFF

d_gene: NA
v_gene: TRBV7-9
j_gene: TRBJ2-1
abundance: NA
CDR3aa: CASSPGPLNEQFF

d_gene: TRBD2
v_gene: TRBV10-3
j_gene: TRBJ2-4
abundance: NA
CDR3aa: CAIKAGGPESKNIQYF

d_gene: NA
v_gene: TRBV20-1
j_gene: TRBJ2-7
abundance: NA
CDR3aa: CSAFRYEQYF

d_gene: TRBD2
v_gene: TRBV6-5
j_gene: NA
abundance: few
CDR3aa: CASSYSSLAAFYEQYF

d_gene: TRBD2
v_gene: TRBV10-2
j_gene: TRBJ2-1
abundance: NA
CDR3aa: CASSALAGVNEQFF

d_gene: NA
v_gene: TRBV27
j_gene: TRBJ2-7
abundance: many
CDR3aa: CATWGVRSSYEQYF

d_gene: NA
v_gene: TRBV18
j_gene: TRBJ1-3
abundance: NA
CDR3aa: CASSPTDDISGNTIYF

d_gene: NA
v_gene: TRBV7-2
j_gene: TRBJ1-5
abundance: NA
CDR3aa: CASSLFPSNQPQHF

d_gene: NA
v_gene: TRBV7-9
j_gene: TRBJ1-2
abundance: once
CDR3aa: CASSLEVIASGYTF

d_gene: NA
v_gene: TRBV2
j_gene: TRBJ2-1
abundance: NA
CDR3aa: CASSTESNEQFF

d_gene: TRBD1
v_gene: TRBV7-8
j_gene: TRBJ1-3
abundance: once
CDR3aa: CASSSRDRVSGNTIYF

d_gene: NA
v_gene: TRBV7-9
j_gene: TRBJ2-7
abundance: once
CDR3aa: CASSSTGTAYEQYF

d_gene: NA
v_gene: TRBV6-5
j_gene: TRBJ2-7
abundance: NA
CDR3aa: CASSPYWTNGNEQYF

d_gene: NA
v_gene: TRBV10-3
j_gene: TRBJ2-7
abundance: NA
CDR3aa: CASGAQGPTQYF

d_gene: NA
v_gene: TRBV5-6
j_gene: TRBJ1-2
abundance: NA
CDR3aa: CASSLGYGYTF

d_gene: TRBD1
v_gene: TRBV6-6
j_gene: TRBJ1-4
abundance: NA
CDR3aa: CASSDRTGNNEKLFF

d_gene: NA
v_gene: TRBV27
j_gene: TRBJ1-2
abundance: NA
CDR3aa: CASSLIALRGNGGYTF

d_gene: NA
v_gene: TRBV7-2
j_gene: TRBJ2-2
abundance: NA
CDR3aa: CASRYPTGTGELFF

d_gene: NA
v_gene: TRBV2
j_gene: TRBJ1-5
abundance: NA
CDR3aa: CASSEWGARNQPQHF

d_gene: NA
v_gene: TRBV11-1
j_gene: TRBJ1-2
abundance: NA
CDR3aa: CASSFRGDYYGYTF

d_gene: TRBD1
v_gene: TRBV10-1
j_gene: TRBJ2-7
abundance: NA
CDR3aa: CASSESGTGSYEQYF

d_gene: NA
v_gene: TRBV6-6
j_gene: TRBJ1-1
abundance: NA
CDR3aa: CASSYSGGAEAFF

d_gene: TRBD2
v_gene: TRBV19
j_gene: TRBJ2-7
abundance: many
CDR3aa: CASSPRGGTLFPYEQYF

d_gene: TRBD1
v_gene: TRBV5-6
j_gene: TRBJ1-5
abundance: NA
CDR3aa: CASSYGQGRSQPQHF

d_gene: NA
v_gene: TRBV7-9
j_gene: TRBJ2-2
abundance: NA
CDR3aa: CASSLYGGELFF

d_gene: NA
v_gene: TRBV19
j_gene: TRBJ2-7
abundance: NA
CDR3aa: CASSPVSRGGHEQYF

d_gene: TRBD2
v_gene: TRBV29-1
j_gene: TRBJ2-1
abundance: NA
CDR3aa: CSVDTSGSLGEQFF

d_gene: NA
v_gene: TRBV28
j_gene: TRBJ1-2
abundance: NA
CDR3aa: CASSLSYYGYTF

d_gene: NA
v_gene: TRBV6-1
j_gene: TRBJ2-7
abundance: NA
CDR3aa: CASSEGESSYEQYF

d_gene: TRBD2
v_gene: TRBV6-1
j_gene: TRBJ2-7
abundance: NA
CDR3aa: CASSVLSGSSYEQYF

d_gene: NA
v_gene: TRBV18
j_gene: TRBJ1-3
abundance: NA
CDR3aa: CASSPNLSGASGNTIYF

d_gene: NA
v_gene: TRBV7-8
j_gene: TRBJ1-1
abundance: NA
CDR3aa: CASSLVVREDTEAFF

d_gene: NA
v_gene: TRBV7-3
j_gene: TRBJ2-2
abundance: NA
CDR3aa: CASSLSAATNTGELFF

d_gene: NA
v_gene: TRBV19
j_gene: TRBJ1-3
abundance: few
CDR3aa: CASSIRHGNTIYF

d_gene: NA
v_gene: TRBV28
j_gene: TRBJ1-2
abundance: NA
CDR3aa: CASSPPTPMATTF

d_gene: NA
v_gene: TRBV29-1
j_gene: NA
abundance: NA
CDR3aa: CSVGEDIYEQYF